The source of this T cell receptor (beta chain) is a study of response to subunit inactivated influenza vaccine. TCRdb ran MiXCR on the RT-PCR reads and lists one entry per CDR3 protein. The repertoire has approximately 500,000 distinct CDR3 sequences, roughly 23% of them found once; the top ten carry 2.8%. The germline V and J ends were trimmed by 5 bases and 2 bases, with 10 bases remaining between them. Germline V gives CDR1 SGHTA, CDR2 FQGNSA. The CDR3 consists of 13 residues. These sequences were also reported in another study, on T cells expressing NK-cell markers. That report adds: The cDNA for TCR beta came from 5'RACE template switching with UMIs.

This specimen consisted of CD4+ T cells sorted from PBMCs, obtained roughly 12 days after vaccination. The gene calls are TRBV7-2 and TRBJ2-7; the D gene is possibly TRBD2 (5 bases). This sequence originates from a man between 50 and 59 years old who received an inactivated influenza vaccine. CDR3 DNA sequence: TGTGCCAGCAGCCCGGGGTCCGCCTACGAGCAGTACTTC. Its translation: CASSPGSAYEQYF. Full variable domain (remainder filled in from reference TRBV7-2 and TRBJ2-7): GAGVSQSPSNKVTEKGKDVELRCDPISGHTALYWYRQSLGQGLEFLIYFQGNSAPDKSGLPSDRFSAERTGGSVSTLTIQRTQQEDSAVYLCASSPGSAYEQYFGPGTRLTVT.